This T cell receptor (beta chain) was documented in a study of cytomegalovirus exposure and HLA in healthy donors. General study findings and limits: TCR beta chain V- and J-gene trimming was linked, in a later analysis, to a missense variant in DCLRE1C. Because they were indistinguishable, some V segments, including TRBV6-2 and TRBV6-3, were excluded.

PCR used 60 Vbeta primers and 13 Jbeta primers. Some clones are missing from TCRdb's copy, which holds only in-frame ones; the method was immunoSEQ multiplex PCR. The sample comprises about 200,000 clones, around 80% of which are singletons, and 0.6% to 0.65% rests with the top ten. Concerning this clone itself: Its specificity is not known.

CDR3 length equals 22 residues. Germline V gene data show CDR1 as GTSNPN and CDR2 as SVGIG (reference sequence). The V gene lost 3 bases and the J gene lost 4 bases, with 39 bases spanning the gap. The receptor was isolated from a young man in good health and CMV-seronegative. The chain joins TRBV30 to TRBJ2-5, with D tentatively TRBD2 (7 bases). Sequencing was done on a sample of PBMCs. CDR3 residues: CAWRGGLPGRGRRPPSPETQYF. The DNA of the CDR3 is TGTGCCTGGAGGGGGGGGCTCCCCGGACGTGGGCGTCGACCCCCTAGCCCAGAGACCCAGTACTTC.